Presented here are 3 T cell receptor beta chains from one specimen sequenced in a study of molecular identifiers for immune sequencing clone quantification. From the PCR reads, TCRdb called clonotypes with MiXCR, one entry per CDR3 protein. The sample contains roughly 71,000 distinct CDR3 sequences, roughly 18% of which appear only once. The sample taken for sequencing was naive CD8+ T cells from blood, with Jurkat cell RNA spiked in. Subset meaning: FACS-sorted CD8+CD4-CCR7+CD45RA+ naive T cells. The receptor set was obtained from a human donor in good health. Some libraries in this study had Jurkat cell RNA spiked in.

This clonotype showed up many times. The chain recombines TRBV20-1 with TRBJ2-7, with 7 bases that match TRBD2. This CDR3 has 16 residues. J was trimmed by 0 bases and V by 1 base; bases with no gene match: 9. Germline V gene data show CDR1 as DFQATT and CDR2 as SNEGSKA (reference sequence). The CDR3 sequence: CSARAVLAESSYEQYF. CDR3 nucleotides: TGCAGTGCTAGAGCAGTCCTAGCGGAAAGCTCCTACGAGCAGTACTTC.

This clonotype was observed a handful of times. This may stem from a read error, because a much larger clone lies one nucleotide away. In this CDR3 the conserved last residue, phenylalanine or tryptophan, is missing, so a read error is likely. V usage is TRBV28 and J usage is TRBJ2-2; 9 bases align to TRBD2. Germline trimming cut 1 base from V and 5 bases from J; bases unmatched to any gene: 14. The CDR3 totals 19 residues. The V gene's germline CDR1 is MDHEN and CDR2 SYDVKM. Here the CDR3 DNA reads TGTGCCAGCAGTTTATTCCAGCGGGAGGTACACAAGGGGACCGGGGAGCTGTTTCTT. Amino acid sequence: CASSLFQREVHKGTGELFL.

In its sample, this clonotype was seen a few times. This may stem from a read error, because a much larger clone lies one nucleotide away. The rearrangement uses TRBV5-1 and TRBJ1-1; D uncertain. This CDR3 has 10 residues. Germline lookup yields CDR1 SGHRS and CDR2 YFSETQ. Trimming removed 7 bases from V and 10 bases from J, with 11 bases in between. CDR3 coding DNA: TGCGCCAGCGGCTACGGACCAGCTTTCTTT. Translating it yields CASGYGPAFF.